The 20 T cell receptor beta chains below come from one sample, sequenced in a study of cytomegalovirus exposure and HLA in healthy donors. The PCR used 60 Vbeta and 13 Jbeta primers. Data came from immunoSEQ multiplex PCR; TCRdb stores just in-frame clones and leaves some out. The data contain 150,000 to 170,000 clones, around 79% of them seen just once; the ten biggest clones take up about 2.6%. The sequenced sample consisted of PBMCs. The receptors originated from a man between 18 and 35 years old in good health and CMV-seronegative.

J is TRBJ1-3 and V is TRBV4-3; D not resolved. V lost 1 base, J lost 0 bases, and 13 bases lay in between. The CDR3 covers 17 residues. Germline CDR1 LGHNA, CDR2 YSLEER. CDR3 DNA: TGCGCCAGCAGCCAAGGTACCCTAGGCCTCTCTGGAAACACCATATATTTT. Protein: CASSQGTLGLSGNTIYF.

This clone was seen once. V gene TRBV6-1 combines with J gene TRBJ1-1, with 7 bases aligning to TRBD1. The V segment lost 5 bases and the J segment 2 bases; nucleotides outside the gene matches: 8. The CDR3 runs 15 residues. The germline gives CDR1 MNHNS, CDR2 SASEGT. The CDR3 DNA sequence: TGTGCCAGCAGTCGTCGGGACAGCCACAACACTGAAGCTTTCTTT. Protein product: CASSRRDSHNTEAFF.

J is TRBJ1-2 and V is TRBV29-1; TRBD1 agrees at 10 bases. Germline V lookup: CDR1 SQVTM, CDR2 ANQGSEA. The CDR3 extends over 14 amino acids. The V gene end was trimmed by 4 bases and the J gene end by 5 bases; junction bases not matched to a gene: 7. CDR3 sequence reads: CSVGDRGWIYGYTF. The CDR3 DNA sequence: TGCAGCGTTGGGGACAGGGGCTGGATTTATGGCTACACCTTC.

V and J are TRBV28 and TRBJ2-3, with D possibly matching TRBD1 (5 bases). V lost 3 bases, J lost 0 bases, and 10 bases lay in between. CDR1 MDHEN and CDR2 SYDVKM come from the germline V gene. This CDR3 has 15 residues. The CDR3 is CASSLQGWSTDTQYF. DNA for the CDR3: TGTGCCAGCAGTTTGCAGGGTTGGAGCACAGATACGCAGTATTTT.

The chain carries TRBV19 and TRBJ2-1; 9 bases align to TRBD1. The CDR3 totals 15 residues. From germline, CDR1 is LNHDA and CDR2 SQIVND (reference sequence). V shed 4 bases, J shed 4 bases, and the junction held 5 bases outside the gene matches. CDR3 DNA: TGTGCCAGTAGTACCCCGGGACAGGGATACAATGAGCAGTTCTTC. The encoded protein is CASSTPGQGYNEQFF.

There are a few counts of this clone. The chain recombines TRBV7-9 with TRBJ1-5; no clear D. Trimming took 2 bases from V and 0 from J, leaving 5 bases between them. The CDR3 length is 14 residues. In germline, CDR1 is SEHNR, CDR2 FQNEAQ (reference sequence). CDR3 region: CASSLSYSNQPQHF. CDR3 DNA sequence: TGTGCCAGCAGCTTATCGTATAGCAATCAGCCCCAGCATTTT.

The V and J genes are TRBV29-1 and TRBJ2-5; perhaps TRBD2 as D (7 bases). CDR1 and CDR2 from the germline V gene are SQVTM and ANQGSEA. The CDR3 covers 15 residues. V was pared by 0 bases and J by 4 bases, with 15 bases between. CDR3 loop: CSVEDLGGARETQYF. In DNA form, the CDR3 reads TGCAGCGTTGAAGATCTAGGGGGGGCGCGAGAGACCCAGTACTTC.

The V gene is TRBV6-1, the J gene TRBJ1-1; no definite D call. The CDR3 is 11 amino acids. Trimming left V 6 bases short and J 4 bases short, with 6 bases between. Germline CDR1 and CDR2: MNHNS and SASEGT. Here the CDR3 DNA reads TGTGCCAGCAGGAGATCCACTGAAGCTTTCTTT. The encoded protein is CASRRSTEAFF.

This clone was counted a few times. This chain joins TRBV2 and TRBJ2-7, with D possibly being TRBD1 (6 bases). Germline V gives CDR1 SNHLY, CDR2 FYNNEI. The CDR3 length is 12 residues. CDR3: CAFTGTDYEQYV. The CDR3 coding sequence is TGTGCGTTTACAGGGACCGACTACGAGCAGTACGTC.

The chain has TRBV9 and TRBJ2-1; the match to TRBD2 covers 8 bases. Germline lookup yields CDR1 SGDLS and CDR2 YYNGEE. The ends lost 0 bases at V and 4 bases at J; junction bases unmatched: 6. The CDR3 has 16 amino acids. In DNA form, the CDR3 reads TGTGCCAGCAGCGTAGGGGTGGGACTAGAGTACAATGAGCAGTTCTTC. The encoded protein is CASSVGVGLEYNEQFF. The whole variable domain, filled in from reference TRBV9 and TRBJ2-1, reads DSGVTQTPKHLITATGQRVTLRCSPRSGDLSVYWYQQSLDQGLQFLIQYYNGEERAKGNILERFSAQQFPDLHSELNLSSLELGDSALYFCASSVGVGLEYNEQFFGPGTRLTVL.

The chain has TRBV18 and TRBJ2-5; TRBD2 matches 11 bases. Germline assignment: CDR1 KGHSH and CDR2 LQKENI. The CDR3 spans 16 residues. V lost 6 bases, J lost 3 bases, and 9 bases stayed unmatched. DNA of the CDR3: TGTGCCAGCTCTCTCCCTAGACTAGCGGGGAAAGAGACCCAGTACTTC. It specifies CASSLPRLAGKETQYF.

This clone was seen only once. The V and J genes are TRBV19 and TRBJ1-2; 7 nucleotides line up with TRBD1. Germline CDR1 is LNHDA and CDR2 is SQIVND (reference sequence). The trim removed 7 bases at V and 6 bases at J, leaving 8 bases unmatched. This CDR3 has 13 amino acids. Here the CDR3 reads CASTLTGRDGYTF. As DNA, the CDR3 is TGTGCCAGTACCTTGACAGGGAGAGATGGCTACACCTTC.

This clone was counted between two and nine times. This CDR3 is CASSPGVRGNEQFF. In DNA form, the CDR3 reads TGCGCCAGCAGCCCAGGGGTCCGAGGGAATGAGCAGTTCTTC. J is TRBJ2-1 and V is TRBV5-1; possible D gene TRBD1, 6 bases. CDR1 and CDR2 (germline): SGHRS, YFSETQ. The CDR3 is 14 amino acids. V was clipped by 4 bases and J by 7 bases, with 15 bases between them.

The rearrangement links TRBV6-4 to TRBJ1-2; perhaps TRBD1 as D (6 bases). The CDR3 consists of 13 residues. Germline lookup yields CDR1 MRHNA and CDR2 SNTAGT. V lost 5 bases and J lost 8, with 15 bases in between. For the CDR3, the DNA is TGTGCCAGCAGTTTAGGGGGAACGACGGGCTACACCTTC. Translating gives CASSLGGTTGYTF.

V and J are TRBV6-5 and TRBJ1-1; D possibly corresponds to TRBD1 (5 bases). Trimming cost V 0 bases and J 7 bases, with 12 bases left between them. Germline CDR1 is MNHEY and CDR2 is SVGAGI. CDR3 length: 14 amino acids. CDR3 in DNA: TGTGCCAGCAGTTACTCGAAGGGGATAGGTGAAGCTTTCTTT. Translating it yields CASSYSKGIGEAFF.

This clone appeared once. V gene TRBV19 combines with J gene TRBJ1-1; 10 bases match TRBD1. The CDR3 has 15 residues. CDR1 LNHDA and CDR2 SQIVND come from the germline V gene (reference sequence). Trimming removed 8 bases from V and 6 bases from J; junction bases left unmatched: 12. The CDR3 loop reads CASSRDRGIEPEAFF. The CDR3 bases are TGTGCCAGTTCTCGGGACAGGGGAATTGAGCCTGAAGCTTTCTTT.

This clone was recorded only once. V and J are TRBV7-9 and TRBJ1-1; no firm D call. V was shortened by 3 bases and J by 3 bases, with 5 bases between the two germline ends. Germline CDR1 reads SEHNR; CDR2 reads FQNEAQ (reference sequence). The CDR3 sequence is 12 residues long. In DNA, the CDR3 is TGTGCCAGCAGCTTTCCGGACACTGAAGCTTTCTTT. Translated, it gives CASSFPDTEAFF. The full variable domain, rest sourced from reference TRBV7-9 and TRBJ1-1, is DTGVSQNPRHKITKRGQNVTFRCDPISEHNRLYWYRQTLGQGPEFLTYFQNEAQLEKSRLLSDRFSAERPKGSFSTLEIQRTEQGDSAMYLCASSFPDTEAFFGQGTRLTVV.

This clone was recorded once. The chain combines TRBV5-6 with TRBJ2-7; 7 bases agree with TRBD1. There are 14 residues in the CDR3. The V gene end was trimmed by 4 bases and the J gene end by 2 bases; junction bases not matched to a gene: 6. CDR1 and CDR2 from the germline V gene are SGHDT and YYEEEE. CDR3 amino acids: CASSSRDSPYEQYF. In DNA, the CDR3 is TGTGCCAGCAGCAGCCGGGACAGTCCCTACGAGCAGTACTTC.

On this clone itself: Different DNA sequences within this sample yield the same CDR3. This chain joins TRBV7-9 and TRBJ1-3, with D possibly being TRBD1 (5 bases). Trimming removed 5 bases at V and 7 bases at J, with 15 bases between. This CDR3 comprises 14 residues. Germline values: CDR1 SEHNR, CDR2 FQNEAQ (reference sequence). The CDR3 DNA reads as TGTGCCAGCAGCCCCCCGAGGGGAGGTAACACCATATATTTT. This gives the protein CASSPPRGGNTIYF.

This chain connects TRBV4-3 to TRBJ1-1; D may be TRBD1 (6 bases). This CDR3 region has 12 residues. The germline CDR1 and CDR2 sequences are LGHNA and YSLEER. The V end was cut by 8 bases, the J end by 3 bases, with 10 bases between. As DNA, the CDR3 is TGCGCCAGCGCAGGGGTGGACACTGAAGCTTTCTTT. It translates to CASAGVDTEAFF.